This T cell receptor (beta chain) was recorded in a study of T cell responses to AZD1222 COVID-19 vaccine. Sequencing used immunoSEQ multiplex PCR; TCRdb keeps in-frame clones, though not all of them. The sample lists approximately 88,000 clones, roughly nine tenths occurring once. The origin of this receptor is an adult who received the AZD1222 COVID-19 vaccine. Here the sequenced sample was peripheral blood, taken 28 days after the second AZD1222 dose.

The CDR3 protein is CASSLFSGTGVSEKLFF. As DNA, the CDR3 is TGTGCCAGCAGCTTATTCAGCGGGACAGGGGTGAGCGAAAAACTGTTTTTT. J is TRBJ1-4 and V is TRBV7-9; 10 bases are a match to TRBD1. Germline assignment: CDR1 SEHNR and CDR2 FQNEAQ (reference sequence). V lost 2 bases and J lost 8; bases outside the gene matches: 11. The CDR3 is made up of 17 amino acids.